The 3 T cell receptor beta chains below were found in one sample sequenced in a study of blood T cell repertoires in COVID-19. Produced via immunoSEQ multiplex PCR; TCRdb's table is partial and in-frame only. The sample holds around 220,000 clones, around 88% seen once. The sequencing sample was made of peripheral blood. The receptors here all came from a man aged 18 to 29 with active or convalescent COVID-19.

V and J are TRBV7-9 and TRBJ1-1, with 7 bases lining up with TRBD1. The CDR3 runs to 13 residues. CDR1 is SEHNR, CDR2 FQNEAQ, per germline (reference sequence). Losses at the gene ends were 5 bases for V and 4 bases for J; bases not matched to a gene: 4. The chain's CDR3 is CASSHGTVTEAFF. The CDR3 nucleotides read TGTGCCAGCAGCCATGGGACAGTCACTGAAGCTTTCTTT.

The chain has TRBV4-1 and TRBJ2-1, with 10 positions matching TRBD2. CDR3 length equals 16 residues. Trimming took 0 bases from V and 12 from J; bases not matched to a gene: 11. The germline V gene has CDR1 MGHRA and CDR2 YSYEKL. The CDR3 DNA follows: TGCGCCAGCAGCCAAGATCCTAGCGGGAGTTCGGTAGCGCAGTTCTTC. Protein sequence: CASSQDPSGSSVAQFF.

V and J are TRBV7-6 and TRBJ2-6; 9 positions agree with TRBD2. The CDR3 contains 22 residues. Germline-derived CDR1 and CDR2 are SGHVS and FNYEAQ. After removal of 1 base from V and 2 bases from J, the junction contained 18 bases not matched to a gene. CDR3 sequence: CASSLVDSGRGSRPAGANVLTF. As DNA, the CDR3 is TGTGCCAGCAGCTTAGTTGATAGCGGGAGAGGGTCCCGCCCAGCTGGGGCCAACGTCCTGACTTTC.